This TCR beta chain stems from a study of blood T cell repertoires in COVID-19. Method: immunoSEQ multiplex PCR; TCRdb's copy keeps in-frame clones and lacks some. The sample carries 300,000 to 450,000 clones, 80% to 90% recorded once. CDR3 length: 12 amino acids. Germline CDR1 is SGDLS and CDR2 is YYNGEE. Deletions cut 3 bases from V and 10 bases from J, with 10 bases between. Specimen: PBMCs or T cells enriched from blood (not recorded which). The TCR comes from a man aged 25-40 years who had recovered from COVID-19. V usage is TRBV9 and J usage is TRBJ1-4; D not certain. The CDR3 loop reads CASSATVGKLFF. CDR3 nucleotide sequence: TGTGCCAGCAGCGCCACAGTTGGAAAACTGTTTTTT.